The sequence of this T cell receptor (beta chain) was determined in a study of T cells in Graves' hyperthyroidism and ophthalmopathy (dated by TCRdb to 2018 to 2020). In the study overall: Peripheral blood samples were taken at initial diagnosis, before any treatment was given. Prospective prediction of ophthalmopathy was tested in an independent validation cohort of 18 hyperthyroidism patients and some 17 patients who later progressed to ophthalmopathy. TCR V-J signatures able to tell the groups apart were searched for in a discovery cohort of 95 or so patients, of whom more than 40 had Graves' ophthalmopathy and roughly 59 had stable Graves' hyperthyroidism. In several Graves' hyperthyroidism patients, the study also compared T-cell repertoires from thyroid tissue with T-cell repertoires from blood. The roughly 100 discovery patients were randomly split 7:3 into training and test sets. Following sampling, methimazole starting at 30 mg daily was given to hyperthyroidism patients, and high-dose intravenous methylprednisolone was given to ophthalmopathy patients. TCR Vbeta CDR3 sequencing of 140 or so peripheral blood samples (43 ophthalmopathy, 75 hyperthyroidism and roughly 17 progressor patients) is reported in the paper. What the research found in general, with its limitations: Most expanded thyroid clonotypes (frequency above 0.001) were also detected in blood, a finding suggesting that blood repertoires may reflect thyroid immune responses. Sample size was not statistically predetermined, and investigators were not blinded to group allocation. Ophthalmopathy was separated from stable hyperthyroidism by a 13 V-J signature model, with around 90% sensitivity and 81% to 82% specificity obtained in cross-validation and 80%/75% obtained in testing. In validation, the model predicted progression to ophthalmopathy with approximately 71% sensitivity and approximately 74% specificity, a median of around six months before onset.

This clonotype appeared many times. This clone's antigen is unknown. The input lacks base qualities; no much larger clone sits a single base away. The CDR3 covers 17 residues, taking in both the cysteine and the phenylalanine. Just CDR3 DNA is preserved here, 51 bases in frame from base 1. The junction shows trimming of 5 bases on V and 2 bases on J, and the gene matches do not reach 15 bases of it. CDR1 and CDR2 are read off the germline V gene (reference sequence) as DFQATT and SNEGSKA. Stable Graves' hyperthyroidism was defined as the absence of progression to ophthalmopathy over 18 months of follow-up. Hyperthyroidism patients were newly diagnosed, had a disease duration of under 2 months, and were aged 18 to 65 years. Any patient with an uncontrolled infection, another autoimmune disease, pregnancy or lactation was excluded. Clinical symptoms, serum thyroxine and TRAb, thyroid ultrasound, and orbital computed tomography formed the basis for the diagnoses. PBMCs were separated from about 10 ml of fresh peripheral blood using Ficoll-Paque density gradient centrifugation. Total RNA was extracted with Trizol reagent, and quality was checked on an Agilent 2100 Bioanalyzer.

The TCR beta CDR3 regions were amplified from the RNA transcripts. The TCR CDR3 was subjected to a first round of RT-PCR using the HTBI primer set and the Qiagen OneStep RT-PCR kit. Libraries were constructed in a second round of multiplex PCR, after which size selection and purification were performed. The libraries were sequenced on an Illumina HiSeq2000 using paired-end 100 bp reads. In the authors' own workflow: Raw data were processed with SOAPnuke, discarding reads with adapters, uncalled bases, mean Phred below 15, or no exact constant-primer or identifier match. High-quality paired reads were merged using COPE v1.2.5, and each unique nucleotide sequence was defined as a clonotype. MiTCR v1.1 was used to align the clonotypes against IMGT TRBV, TRBD and TRBJ reference segments. The analysis included only V-J combinations with a frequency above 0.0001, which together covered 99.2% of the repertoires. The TCS score was defined as F50 (clonal expansion) divided by E x V (chaos), with BLOSUM62-based TCRdist calculated between CDR3 peptides within each V-J. Welch's t-statistics and random forest reduced just over 500 V-J features to roughly 13, which were used in a naive Bayes classifier (R e1071). The public sequencing data were trimmed at Q25 with fastp and processed into clonotypes with MiXCR by TCRdb, which kept only in-frame beta chains. All rows with the same CDR3 protein become a single entry with the most common DNA and genes. Clone size and V and J calls follow TCRdb, not the original study. The sample profile shows around 440,000 distinct CDR3 sequences; around a sixth of them were found once. The ten largest account for 7.5% to 8% of the sample.

The origin of this receptor is a woman younger than 35 with Graves' hyperthyroidism. Sequenced input: blood. The sequence is built from TRBV20-1 and TRBJ2-3; TRBD2 fits 8 bases in the junction. The bases read TGCAGTGCTCTGACCAGATTTTTAGCGGGAAACACAGATACGCAGTATTTT. This encodes CSALTRFLAGNTDTQYF.